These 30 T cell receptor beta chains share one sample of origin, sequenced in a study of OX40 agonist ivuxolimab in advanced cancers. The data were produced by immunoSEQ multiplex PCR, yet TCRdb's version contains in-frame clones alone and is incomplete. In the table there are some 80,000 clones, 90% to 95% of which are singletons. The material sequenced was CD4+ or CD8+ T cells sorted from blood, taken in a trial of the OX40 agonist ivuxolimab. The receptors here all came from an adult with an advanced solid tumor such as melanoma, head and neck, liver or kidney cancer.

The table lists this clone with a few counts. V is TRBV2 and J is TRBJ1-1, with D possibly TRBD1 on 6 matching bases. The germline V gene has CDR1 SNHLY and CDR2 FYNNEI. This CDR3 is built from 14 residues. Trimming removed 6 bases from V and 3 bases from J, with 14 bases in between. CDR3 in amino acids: CASRGIQGYTEAFF. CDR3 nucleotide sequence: TGTGCCAGCAGGGGGATACAGGGATACACTGAAGCTTTCTTT.

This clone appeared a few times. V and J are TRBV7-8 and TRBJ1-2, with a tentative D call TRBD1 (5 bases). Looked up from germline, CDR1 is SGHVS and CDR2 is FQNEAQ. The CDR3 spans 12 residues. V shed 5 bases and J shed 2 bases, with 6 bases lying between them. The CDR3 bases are TGTGCCAGCAGCCGGGACAACTATGGCTACACCTTC. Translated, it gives CASSRDNYGYTF.

The DNA for the CDR3 is TGTGCCAGCACCCGACGGGGTACTGAAGCTTTCTTT. Protein sequence: CASTRRGTEAFF. The chain combines TRBV6-5 with TRBJ1-1; D gene ambiguous. Trimming took off 7 bases at V and 5 bases at J, with 11 bases between the two ends. The CDR3 sequence is 12 residues long. Germline lookup yields CDR1 MNHEY and CDR2 SVGAGI.

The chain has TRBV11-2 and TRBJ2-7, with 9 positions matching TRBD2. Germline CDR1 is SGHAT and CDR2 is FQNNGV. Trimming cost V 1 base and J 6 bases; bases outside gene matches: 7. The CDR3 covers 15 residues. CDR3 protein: CASSLGLAGPLEQYF. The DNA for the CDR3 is TGTGCCAGCAGCTTAGGGCTAGCGGGACCCCTCGAGCAGTACTTC.

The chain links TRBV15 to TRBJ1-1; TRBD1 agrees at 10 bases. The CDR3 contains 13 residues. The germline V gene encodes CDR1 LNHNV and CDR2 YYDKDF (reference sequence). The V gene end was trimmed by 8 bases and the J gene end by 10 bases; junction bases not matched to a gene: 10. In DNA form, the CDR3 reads TGTGCCACCGCCAAAAACCGGGACAGGGGAGCTTTCTTT. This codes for CATAKNRDRGAFF.

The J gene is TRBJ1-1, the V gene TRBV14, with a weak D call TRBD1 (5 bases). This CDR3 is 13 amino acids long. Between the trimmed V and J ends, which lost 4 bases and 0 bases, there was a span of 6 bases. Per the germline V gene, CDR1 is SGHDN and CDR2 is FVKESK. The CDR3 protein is CASSRTLNTEAFF. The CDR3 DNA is TGTGCCAGCAGCCGGACATTGAACACTGAAGCTTTCTTT.

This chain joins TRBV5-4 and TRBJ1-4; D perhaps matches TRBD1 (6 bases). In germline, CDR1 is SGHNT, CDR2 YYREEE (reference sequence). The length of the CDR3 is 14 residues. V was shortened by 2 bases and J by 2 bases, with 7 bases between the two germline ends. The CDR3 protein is CASSFTGTNEKLFF. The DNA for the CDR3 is TGTGCCAGCAGCTTTACAGGGACTAATGAAAAACTGTTTTTT.

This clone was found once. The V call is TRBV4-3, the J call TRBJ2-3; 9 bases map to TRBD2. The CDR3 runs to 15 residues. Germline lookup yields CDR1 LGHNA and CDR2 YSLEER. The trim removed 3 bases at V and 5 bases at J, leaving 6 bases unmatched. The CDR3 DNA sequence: TGCGCCAGCAGCCAGGGACTAGCCCGGGGAGATACGCAGTATTTT. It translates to CASSQGLARGDTQYF.

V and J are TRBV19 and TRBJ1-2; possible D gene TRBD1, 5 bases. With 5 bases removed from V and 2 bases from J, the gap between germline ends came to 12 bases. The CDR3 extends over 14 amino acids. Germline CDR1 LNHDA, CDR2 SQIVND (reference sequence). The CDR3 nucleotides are TGTGCCAGTAGTTCTATAACAGGAAACTATGGCTACACCTTC. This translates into CASSSITGNYGYTF. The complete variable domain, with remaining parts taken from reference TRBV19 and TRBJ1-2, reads DGGITQSPKYLFRKEGQNVTLSCEQNLNHDAMYWYRQDPGQGLRLIYYSQIVNDFQKGDIAEGYSVSREKKESFPLTVTSAQKNPTAFYLCASSSITGNYGYTFGSGTRLTVV.

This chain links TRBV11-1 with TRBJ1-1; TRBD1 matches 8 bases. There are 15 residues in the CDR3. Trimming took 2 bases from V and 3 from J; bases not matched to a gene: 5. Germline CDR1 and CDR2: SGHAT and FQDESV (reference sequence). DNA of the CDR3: TGTGCCAGCAGCTTACAGGGGGCGCATGACACTGAAGCTTTCTTT. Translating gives CASSLQGAHDTEAFF.

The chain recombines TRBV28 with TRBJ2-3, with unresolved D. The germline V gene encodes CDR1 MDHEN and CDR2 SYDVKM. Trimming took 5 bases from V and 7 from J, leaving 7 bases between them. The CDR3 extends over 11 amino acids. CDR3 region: CASSLENTQYF. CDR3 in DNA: TGTGCCAGCAGTCTAGAAAATACGCAGTATTTT.

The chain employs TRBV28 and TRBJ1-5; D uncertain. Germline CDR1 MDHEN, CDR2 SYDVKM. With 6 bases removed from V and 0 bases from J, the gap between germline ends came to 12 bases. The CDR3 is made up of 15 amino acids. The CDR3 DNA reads TGTGCCAGCAGCACCGGGGTAGTTAGCAATCAGCCCCAGCATTTT. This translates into CASSTGVVSNQPQHF.

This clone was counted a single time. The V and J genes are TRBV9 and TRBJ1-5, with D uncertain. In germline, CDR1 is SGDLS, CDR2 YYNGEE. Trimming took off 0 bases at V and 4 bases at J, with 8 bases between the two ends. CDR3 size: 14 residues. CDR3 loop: CASSVEPGNQPQHF. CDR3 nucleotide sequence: TGTGCCAGCAGCGTAGAGCCAGGAAATCAGCCCCAGCATTTT.

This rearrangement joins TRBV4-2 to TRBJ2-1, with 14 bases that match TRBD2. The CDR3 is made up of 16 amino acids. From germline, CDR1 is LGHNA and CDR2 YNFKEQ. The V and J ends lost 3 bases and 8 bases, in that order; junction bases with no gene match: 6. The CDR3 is CASSQGTSGRGDEQFF. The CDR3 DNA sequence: TGTGCCAGCAGCCAGGGGACTAGCGGGAGAGGGGATGAGCAGTTCTTC.

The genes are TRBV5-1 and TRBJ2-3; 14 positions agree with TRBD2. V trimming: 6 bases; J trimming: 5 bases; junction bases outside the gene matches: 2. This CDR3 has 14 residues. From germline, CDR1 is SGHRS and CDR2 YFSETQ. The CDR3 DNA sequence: TGCGCCAGCACGGGACTAGCGGGAGAAGATACGCAGTATTTT. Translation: CASTGLAGEDTQYF.

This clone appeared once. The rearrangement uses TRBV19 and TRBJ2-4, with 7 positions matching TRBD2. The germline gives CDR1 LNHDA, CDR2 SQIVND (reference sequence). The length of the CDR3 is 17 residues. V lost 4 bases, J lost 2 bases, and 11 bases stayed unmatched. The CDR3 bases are TGTGCCAGTAGTAAAGCGATCCTGACTAGCTCCAAAAACATTCAGTACTTC. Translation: CASSKAILTSSKNIQYF.

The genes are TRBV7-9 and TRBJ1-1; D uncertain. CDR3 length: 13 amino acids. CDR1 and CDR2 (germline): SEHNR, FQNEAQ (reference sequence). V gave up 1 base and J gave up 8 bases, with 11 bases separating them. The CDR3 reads CASSLEGTGEAFF. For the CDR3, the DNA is TGTGCCAGCAGCTTAGAGGGTACGGGAGAAGCTTTCTTT.

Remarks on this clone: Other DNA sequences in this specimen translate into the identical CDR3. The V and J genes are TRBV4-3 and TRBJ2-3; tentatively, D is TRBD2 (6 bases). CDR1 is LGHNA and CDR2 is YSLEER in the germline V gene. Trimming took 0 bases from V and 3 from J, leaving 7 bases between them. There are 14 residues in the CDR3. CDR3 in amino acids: CASSQEGGTDTQYF. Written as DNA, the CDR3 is TGCGCCAGCAGCCAAGAGGGAGGTACAGATACGCAGTATTTT.

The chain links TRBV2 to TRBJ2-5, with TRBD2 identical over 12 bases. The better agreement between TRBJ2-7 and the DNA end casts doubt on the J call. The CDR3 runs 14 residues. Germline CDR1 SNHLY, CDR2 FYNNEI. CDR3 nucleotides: TGTGCCAGCATGAGACTAGCGGGAGTTTACGAGCAGTACTTC. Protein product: CASMRLAGVYEQYF.

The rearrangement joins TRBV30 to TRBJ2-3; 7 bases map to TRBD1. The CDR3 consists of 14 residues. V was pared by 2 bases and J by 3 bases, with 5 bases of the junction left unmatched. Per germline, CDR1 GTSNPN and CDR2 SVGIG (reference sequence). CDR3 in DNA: TGTGCCTGGAGTCTAAGACAGGGTACAGATACGCAGTATTTT. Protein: CAWSLRQGTDTQYF.

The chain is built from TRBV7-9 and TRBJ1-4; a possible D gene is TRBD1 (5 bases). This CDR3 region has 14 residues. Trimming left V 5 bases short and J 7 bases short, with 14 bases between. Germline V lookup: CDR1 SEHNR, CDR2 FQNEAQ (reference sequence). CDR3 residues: CASSLQSGGEKLFF. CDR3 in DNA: TGTGCCAGCAGCCTACAAAGCGGGGGTGAAAAACTGTTTTTT. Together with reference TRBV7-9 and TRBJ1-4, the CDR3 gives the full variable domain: DTGVSQNPRHKITKRGQNVTFRCDPISEHNRLYWYRQTLGQGPEFLTYFQNEAQLEKSRLLSDRFSAERPKGSFSTLEIQRTEQGDSAMYLCASSLQSGGEKLFFGSGTQLSVL.

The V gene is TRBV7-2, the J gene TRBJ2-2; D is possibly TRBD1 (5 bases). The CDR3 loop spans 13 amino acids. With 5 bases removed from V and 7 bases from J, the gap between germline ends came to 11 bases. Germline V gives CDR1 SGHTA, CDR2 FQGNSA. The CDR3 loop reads CASSLGQIGELFF. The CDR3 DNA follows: TGTGCCAGCAGCCTAGGACAAATCGGGGAGCTGTTTTTT. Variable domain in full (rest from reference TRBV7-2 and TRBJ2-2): GAGVSQSPSNKVTEKGKDVELRCDPISGHTALYWYRQSLGQGLEFLIYFQGNSAPDKSGLPSDRFSAERTGGSVSTLTIQRTQQEDSAVYLCASSLGQIGELFFGEGSRLTVL.

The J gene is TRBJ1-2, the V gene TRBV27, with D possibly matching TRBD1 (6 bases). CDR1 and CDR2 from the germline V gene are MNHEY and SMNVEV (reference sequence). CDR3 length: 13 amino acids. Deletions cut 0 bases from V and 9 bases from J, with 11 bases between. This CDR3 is CASSLSMGASYTF. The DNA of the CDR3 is TGTGCCAGCAGTTTATCGATGGGGGCGAGCTACACCTTC.

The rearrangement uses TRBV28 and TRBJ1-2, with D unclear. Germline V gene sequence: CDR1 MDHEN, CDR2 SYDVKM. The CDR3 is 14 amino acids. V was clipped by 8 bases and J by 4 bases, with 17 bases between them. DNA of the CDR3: TGTGCCAGCGGCCTAGCAGGCGACCTCTATGGCTACACCTTC. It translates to CASGLAGDLYGYTF.

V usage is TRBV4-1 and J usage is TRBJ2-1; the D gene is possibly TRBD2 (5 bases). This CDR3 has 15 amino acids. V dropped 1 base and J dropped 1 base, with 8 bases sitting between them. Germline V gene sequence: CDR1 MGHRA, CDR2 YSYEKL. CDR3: CASSQGTDSYNEQFF. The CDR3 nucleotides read TGCGCCAGCAGCCAAGGGACTGATTCCTACAATGAGCAGTTCTTC.

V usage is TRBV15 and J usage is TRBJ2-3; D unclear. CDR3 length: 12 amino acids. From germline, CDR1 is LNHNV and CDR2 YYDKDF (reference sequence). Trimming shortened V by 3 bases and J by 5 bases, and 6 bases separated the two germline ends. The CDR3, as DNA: TGTGCCACCAGCAGGGCGGAAGATACGCAGTATTTT. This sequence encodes CATSRAEDTQYF.

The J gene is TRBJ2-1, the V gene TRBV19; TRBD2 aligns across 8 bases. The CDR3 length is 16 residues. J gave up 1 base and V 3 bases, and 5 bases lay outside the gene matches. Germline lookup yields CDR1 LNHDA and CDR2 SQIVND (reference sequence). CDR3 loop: CASSIMGGRSYNEQFF. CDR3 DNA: TGTGCCAGTAGTATTATGGGCGGGAGGTCCTACAATGAGCAGTTCTTC.

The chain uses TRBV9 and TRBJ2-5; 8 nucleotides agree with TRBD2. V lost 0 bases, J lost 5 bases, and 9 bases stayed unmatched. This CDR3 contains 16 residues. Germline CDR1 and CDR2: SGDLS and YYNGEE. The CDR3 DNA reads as TGTGCCAGCAGCGTAGGTAGAACGGGAGGGACGGAGACCCAGTACTTC. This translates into CASSVGRTGGTETQYF.

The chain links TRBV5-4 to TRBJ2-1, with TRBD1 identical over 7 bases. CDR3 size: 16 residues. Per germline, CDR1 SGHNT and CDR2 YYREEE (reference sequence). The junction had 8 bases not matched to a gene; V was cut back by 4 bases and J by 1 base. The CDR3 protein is CASSPSGGGSYNEQFF. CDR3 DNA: TGTGCCAGCAGCCCCTCAGGGGGTGGATCCTACAATGAGCAGTTCTTC.

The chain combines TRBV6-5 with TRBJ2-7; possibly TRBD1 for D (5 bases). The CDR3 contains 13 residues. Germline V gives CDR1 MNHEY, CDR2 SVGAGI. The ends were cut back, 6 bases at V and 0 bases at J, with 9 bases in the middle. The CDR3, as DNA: TGTGCCAGCAGAACGGACACCTCCTACGAGCAGTACTTC. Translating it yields CASRTDTSYEQYF.